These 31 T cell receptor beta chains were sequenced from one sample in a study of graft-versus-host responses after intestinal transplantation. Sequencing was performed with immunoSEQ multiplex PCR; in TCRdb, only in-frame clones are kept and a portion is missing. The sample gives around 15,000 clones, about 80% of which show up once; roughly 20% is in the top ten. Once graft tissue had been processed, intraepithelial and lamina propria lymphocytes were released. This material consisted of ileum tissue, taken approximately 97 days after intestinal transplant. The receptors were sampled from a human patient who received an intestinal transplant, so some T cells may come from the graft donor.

CDR3 coding DNA: TGTGCCAGCAGCCCGGAGGGCTCCTATAATTCACCCCTCCACTTT. It is translated as CASSPEGSYNSPLHF. V is TRBV27 and J is TRBJ1-6, with D unresolved. Trimming took 6 bases from V and 0 from J, leaving 9 bases between them. The CDR3 covers 15 residues. Per germline, CDR1 MNHEY and CDR2 SMNVEV (reference sequence).

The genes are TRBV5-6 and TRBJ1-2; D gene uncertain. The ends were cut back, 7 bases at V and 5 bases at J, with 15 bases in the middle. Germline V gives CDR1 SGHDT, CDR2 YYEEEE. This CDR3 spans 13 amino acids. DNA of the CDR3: TGTGCCAGCCGGACCGGGATAAGTTATGGCTACACCTTC. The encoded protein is CASRTGISYGYTF.

CDR3 nucleotides: TGCGCCAGCAGCTTGGCGGCTCCGGCCTACAATGAGCAGTTCTTC. This translates into CASSLAAPAYNEQFF. The rearrangement uses TRBV5-1 and TRBJ2-1; D gene unclear. The V gene's germline CDR1 is SGHRS and CDR2 YFSETQ. The CDR3 is 15 amino acids. Trimming pared 0 bases from V and 2 bases from J, leaving 9 bases between.

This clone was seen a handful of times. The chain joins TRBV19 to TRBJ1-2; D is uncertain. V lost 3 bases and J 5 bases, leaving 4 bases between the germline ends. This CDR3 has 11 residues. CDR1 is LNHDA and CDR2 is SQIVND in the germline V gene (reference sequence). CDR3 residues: CASSIQYGYTF. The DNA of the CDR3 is TGTGCCAGTAGTATCCAATATGGCTACACCTTC.

The CDR3 DNA reads as TGTGCCAGCAGCCAACCCACCTACGAGCAGTACTTC. It codes for CASSQPTYEQYF. The chain links TRBV6-1 to TRBJ2-7; D gene uncertain. V was pared by 6 bases and J by 2 bases, with 8 bases between. This CDR3 is built from 12 residues. The germline CDR1 and CDR2 sequences are MNHNS and SASEGT.

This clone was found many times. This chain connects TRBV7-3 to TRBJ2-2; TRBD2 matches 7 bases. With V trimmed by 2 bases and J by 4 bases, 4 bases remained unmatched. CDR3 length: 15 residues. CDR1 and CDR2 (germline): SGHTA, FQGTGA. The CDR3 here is CASSLGGGVTGELFF. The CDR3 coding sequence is TGTGCCAGCAGCTTAGGGGGAGGGGTCACCGGGGAGCTGTTTTTT.

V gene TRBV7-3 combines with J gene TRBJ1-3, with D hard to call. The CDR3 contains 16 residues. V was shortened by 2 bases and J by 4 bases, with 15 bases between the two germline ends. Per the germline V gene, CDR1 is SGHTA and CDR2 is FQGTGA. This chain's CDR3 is CASSLLTVPGGNTIYF. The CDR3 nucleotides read TGTGCCAGCAGCTTACTAACCGTTCCCGGGGGAAACACCATATATTTT.

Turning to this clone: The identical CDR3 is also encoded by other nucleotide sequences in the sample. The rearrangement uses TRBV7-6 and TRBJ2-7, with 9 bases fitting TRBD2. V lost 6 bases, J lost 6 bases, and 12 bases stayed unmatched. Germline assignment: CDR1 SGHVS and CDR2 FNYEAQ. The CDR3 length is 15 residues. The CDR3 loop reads CASSLSGRPRAEQYF. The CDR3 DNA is TGTGCCAGCAGTTTAAGCGGGAGGCCCCGGGCCGAGCAGTACTTC.

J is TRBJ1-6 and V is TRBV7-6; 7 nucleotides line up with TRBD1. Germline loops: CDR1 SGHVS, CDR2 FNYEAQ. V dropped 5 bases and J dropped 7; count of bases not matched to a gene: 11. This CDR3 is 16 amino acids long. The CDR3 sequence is CASSANRGLKNSPLHF. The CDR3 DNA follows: TGTGCCAGCAGCGCGAACAGGGGCCTCAAGAATTCACCCCTCCACTTT. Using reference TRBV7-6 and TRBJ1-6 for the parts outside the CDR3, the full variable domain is GAGVSQSPRYKVTKRGQDVALRCDPISGHVSLYWYRQALGQGPEFLTYFNYEAQQDKSGLPNDRFSAERPEGSISTLTIQRTEQRDSAMYRCASSANRGLKNSPLHFGNGTRLTVT.

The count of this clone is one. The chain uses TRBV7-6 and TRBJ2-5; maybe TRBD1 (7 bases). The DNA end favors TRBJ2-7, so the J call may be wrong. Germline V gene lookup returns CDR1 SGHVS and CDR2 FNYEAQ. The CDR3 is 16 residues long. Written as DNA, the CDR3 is TGTGCCAGCAGCTGGGGGGACAGCTCTCGAAGGTACGAGCAGTACTTC. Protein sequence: CASSWGDSSRRYEQYF.

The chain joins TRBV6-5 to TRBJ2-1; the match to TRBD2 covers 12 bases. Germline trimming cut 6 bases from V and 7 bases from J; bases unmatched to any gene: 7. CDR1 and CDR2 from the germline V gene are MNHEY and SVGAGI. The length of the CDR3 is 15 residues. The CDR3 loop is CASSLTSGRINEQFF. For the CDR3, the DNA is TGTGCCAGCAGCTTAACTAGCGGGAGGATAAATGAGCAGTTCTTC.

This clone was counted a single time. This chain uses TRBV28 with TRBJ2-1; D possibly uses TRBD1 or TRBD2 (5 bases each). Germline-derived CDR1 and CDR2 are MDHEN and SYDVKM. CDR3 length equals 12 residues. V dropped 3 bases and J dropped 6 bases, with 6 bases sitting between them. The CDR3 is CASSLGTNEQFF. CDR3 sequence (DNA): TGTGCCAGCAGTTTGGGGACCAATGAGCAGTTCTTC. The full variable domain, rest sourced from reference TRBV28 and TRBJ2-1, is DVKVTQSSRYLVKRTGEKVFLECVQDMDHENMFWYRQDPGLGLRLIYFSYDVKMKEKGDIPEGYSVSREKKERFSLILESASTNQTSMYLCASSLGTNEQFFGPGTRLTVL.

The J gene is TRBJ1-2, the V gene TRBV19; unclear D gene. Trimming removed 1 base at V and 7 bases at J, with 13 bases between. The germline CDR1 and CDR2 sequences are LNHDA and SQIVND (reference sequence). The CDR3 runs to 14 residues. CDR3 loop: CASSIAVQLSGYTF. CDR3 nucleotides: TGTGCCAGTAGTATAGCCGTACAATTATCTGGCTACACCTTC.

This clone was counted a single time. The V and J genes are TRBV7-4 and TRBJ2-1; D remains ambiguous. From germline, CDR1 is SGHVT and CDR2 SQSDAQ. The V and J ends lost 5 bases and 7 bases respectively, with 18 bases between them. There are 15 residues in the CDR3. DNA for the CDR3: TGTGCCAGCAGCAAGAGAGACTTCACTGGGAATGAGCAGTTCTTC. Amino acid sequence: CASSKRDFTGNEQFF.

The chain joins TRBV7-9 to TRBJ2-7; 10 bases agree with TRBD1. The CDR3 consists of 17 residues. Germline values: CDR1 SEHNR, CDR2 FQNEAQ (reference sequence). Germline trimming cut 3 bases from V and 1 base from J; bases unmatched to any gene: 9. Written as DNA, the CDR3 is TGTGCCAGCAGCTTCATCAGAAGGGACAGGGGTTCCTACGAGCAGTACTTC. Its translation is CASSFIRRDRGSYEQYF.

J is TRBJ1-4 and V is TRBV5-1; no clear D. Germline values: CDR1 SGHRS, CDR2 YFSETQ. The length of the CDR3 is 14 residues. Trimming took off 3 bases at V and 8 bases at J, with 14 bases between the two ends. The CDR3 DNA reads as TGCGCCAGCAGCTCTTCGAAATATGACGAAAAACTGTTTTTT. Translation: CASSSSKYDEKLFF.

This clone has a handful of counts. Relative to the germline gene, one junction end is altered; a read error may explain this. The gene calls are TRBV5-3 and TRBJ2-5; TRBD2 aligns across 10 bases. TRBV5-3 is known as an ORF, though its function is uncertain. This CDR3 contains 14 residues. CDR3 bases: TGTGCCAGCAGCTTGAGACTAGCGGGAGAGACCCAGTACTTC. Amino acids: CASSLRLAGETQYF.

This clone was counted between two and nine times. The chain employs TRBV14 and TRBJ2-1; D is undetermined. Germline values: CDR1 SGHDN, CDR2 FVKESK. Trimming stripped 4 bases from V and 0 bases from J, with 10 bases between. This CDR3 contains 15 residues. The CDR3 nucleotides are TGTGCCAGCAGCCGGGTGATAAACTCCTACAATGAGCAGTTCTTC. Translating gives CASSRVINSYNEQFF.

CDR3 bases: TGTGCCAGCAGTTATTGGCTAGAAGCCGGGGAGCTGTTTTTT. Amino acids: CASSYWLEAGELFF. V and J are TRBV6-6 and TRBJ2-2; no reliable D call. Deletions cut 3 bases from V and 6 bases from J, with 11 bases between. The CDR3 is 14 residues long. Per germline, CDR1 MNHNY and CDR2 SVGAGI (reference sequence).

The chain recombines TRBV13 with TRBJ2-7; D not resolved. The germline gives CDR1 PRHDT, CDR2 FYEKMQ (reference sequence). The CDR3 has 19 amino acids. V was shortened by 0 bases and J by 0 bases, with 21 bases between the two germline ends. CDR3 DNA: TGTGCCAGCAGCTTAGGATGGCCGACCCTCGCGCCCAGCTCCTACGAGCAGTACTTC. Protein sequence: CASSLGWPTLAPSSYEQYF.

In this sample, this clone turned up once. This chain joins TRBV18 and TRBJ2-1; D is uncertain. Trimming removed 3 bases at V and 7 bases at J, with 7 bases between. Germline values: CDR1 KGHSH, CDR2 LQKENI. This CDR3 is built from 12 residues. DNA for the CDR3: TGTGCCAGCTCACCCCTAGGAAATGAGCAGTTCTTC. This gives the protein CASSPLGNEQFF.

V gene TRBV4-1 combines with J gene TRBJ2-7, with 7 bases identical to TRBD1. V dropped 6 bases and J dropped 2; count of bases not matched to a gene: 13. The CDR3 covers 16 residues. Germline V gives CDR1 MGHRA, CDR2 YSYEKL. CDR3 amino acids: CASRRLTGSWTYEQYF. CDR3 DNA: TGCGCCAGCAGGCGGCTGACAGGGTCCTGGACCTACGAGCAGTACTTC.

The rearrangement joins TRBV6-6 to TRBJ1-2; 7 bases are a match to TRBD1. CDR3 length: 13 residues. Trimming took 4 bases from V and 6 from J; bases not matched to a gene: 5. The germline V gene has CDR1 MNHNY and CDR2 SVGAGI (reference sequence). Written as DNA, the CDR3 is TGTGCCAGCAGTTTAGACAGGGAGCATGGCTACACCTTC. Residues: CASSLDREHGYTF.

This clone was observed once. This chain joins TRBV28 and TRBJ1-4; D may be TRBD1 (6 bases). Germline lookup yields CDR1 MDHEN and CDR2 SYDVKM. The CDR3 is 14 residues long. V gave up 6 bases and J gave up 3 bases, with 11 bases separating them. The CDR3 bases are TGTGCCAGCAGAGTAGGGGGTGCTAATGAAAAACTGTTTTTT. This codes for CASRVGGANEKLFF.

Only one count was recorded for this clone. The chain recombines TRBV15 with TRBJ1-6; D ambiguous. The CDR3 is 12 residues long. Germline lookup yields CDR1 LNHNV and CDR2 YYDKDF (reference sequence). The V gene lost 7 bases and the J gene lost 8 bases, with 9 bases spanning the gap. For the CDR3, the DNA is TGTGCCACCACCACTGGCCATTCACCCCTCCACTTT. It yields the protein CATTTGHSPLHF.

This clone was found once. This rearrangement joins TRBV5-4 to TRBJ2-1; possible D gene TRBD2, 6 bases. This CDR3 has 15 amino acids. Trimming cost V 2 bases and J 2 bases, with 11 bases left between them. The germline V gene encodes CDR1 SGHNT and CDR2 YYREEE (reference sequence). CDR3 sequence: CASSFLARPYNEQFF. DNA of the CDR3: TGTGCCAGCAGCTTCCTAGCGCGACCCTACAATGAGCAGTTCTTC. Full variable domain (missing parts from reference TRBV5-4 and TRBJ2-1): ETGVTQSPTHLIKTRGQQVTLRCSSQSGHNTVSWYQQALGQGPQFIFQYYREEENGRGNFPPRFSGLQFPNYSSELNVNALELDDSALYLCASSFLARPYNEQFFGPGTRLTVL.

Here the CDR3 DNA reads TGCGCCAGCAGTCAATCTTACAGGGGCCAATATCAGCCCCAGCATTTT. Its protein product is CASSQSYRGQYQPQHF. The genes are TRBV23-1 and TRBJ1-5, with 7 nucleotides matching TRBD1. TRBV23-1 is labeled an ORF, and its function is uncertain. The CDR3 covers 16 residues. V shed 0 bases, J shed 5 bases, and the junction held 7 bases outside the gene matches.

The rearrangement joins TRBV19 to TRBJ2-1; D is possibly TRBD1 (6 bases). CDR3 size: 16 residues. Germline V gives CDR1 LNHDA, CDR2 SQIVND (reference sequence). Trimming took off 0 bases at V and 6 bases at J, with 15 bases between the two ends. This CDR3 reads CASSIEDSPRGNEQFF. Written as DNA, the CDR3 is TGTGCCAGTAGTATAGAAGACTCCCCCAGGGGCAATGAGCAGTTCTTC.

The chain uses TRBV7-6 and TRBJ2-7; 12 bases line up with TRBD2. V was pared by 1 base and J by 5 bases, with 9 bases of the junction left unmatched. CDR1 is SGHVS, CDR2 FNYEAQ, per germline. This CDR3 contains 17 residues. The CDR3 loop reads CASSLVAELAGGHEQYF. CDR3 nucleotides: TGTGCCAGCAGCTTAGTTGCTGAACTAGCGGGAGGTCACGAGCAGTACTTC.

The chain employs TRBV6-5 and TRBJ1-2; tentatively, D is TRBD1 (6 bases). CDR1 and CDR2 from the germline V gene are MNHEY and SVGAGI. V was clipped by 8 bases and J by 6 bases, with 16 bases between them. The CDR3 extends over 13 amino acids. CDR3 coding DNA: TGTGCCAGCCGAATTTGGGGGCAGGATGGCTACACCTTC. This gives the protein CASRIWGQDGYTF.

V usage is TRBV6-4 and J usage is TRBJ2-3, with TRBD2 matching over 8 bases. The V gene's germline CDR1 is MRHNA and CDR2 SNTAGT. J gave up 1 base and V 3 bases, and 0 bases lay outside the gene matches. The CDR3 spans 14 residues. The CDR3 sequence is CASSEAGGTDTQYF. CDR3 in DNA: TGTGCCAGCAGTGAAGCGGGAGGCACAGATACGCAGTATTTT.